A selection of T cell receptor beta chains follows, all from one sample in a study of CD8 T cells in Susac syndrome. A single record per CDR3 protein comes from TCRdb applying MiXCR to the immunoSEQ multiplex PCR reads. This sample has about 200,000 distinct CDR3 sequences, with roughly 92% found just once. The sample consisted of CD8+ T cells from PBMCs. The receptor set was obtained from a human donor with multiple sclerosis. Each CDR3 is given with its conserved first and last residue. D genes are given only for firm matches. Clone size is not always given. Where it is, it says once, few, many or a class for expanded clones.

d_call	v_call	clone_size	j_call	cdr3_aa	cdr3_nt
NA	TRBV14	NA	TRBJ1-1	CASSQDPPGANTEAFF	TGTGCCAGCAGCCAAGACCCCCCGGGGGCGAACACTGAAGCTTTCTTT
TRBD1	TRBV13	NA	TRBJ1-1	CASRSGGTEAFF	TGTGCCAGCAGGTCAGGGGGGACTGAAGCTTTCTTT
TRBD2	TRBV9	NA	TRBJ2-1	CASSLVSGSGNEQFF	TGTGCCAGCAGCCTGGTTAGCGGGAGTGGAAATGAGCAGTTCTTC
NA	TRBV20-1	NA	TRBJ1-5	CSVRQDAGQPQHF	TGCAGTGTCCGGCAGGACGCGGGTCAGCCCCAGCATTTT
TRBD1	TRBV29-1	NA	TRBJ2-2	CSVETGQGITGELFF	TGCAGCGTTGAAACGGGACAGGGTATTACCGGGGAGCTGTTTTTT
NA	TRBV6-2/TRBV6-3	NA	TRBJ2-2	CASSLRERLGNTGELFF	TGTGCCAGCAGCCTACGGGAGAGATTAGGAAACACCGGGGAGCTGTTTTTT
TRBD1	TRBV4-3	NA	TRBJ1-2	CASTRTGTNYGYTF	TGCGCCAGCACCAGGACAGGGACCAACTATGGCTACACCTTC
NA	TRBV7-6	NA	TRBJ2-1	CASSLANGLSYNEQFF	TGTGCCAGCAGCTTAGCGAACGGACTAAGCTACAATGAGCAGTTCTTC
NA	TRBV29-1	NA	TRBJ2-1	CSAPNGQTYNEQFF	TGCAGCGCTCCAAATGGCCAAACCTACAATGAGCAGTTCTTC
NA	TRBV30	NA	TRBJ2-7	CAWTGVGSEQYF	TGTGCCTGGACAGGGGTTGGAAGCGAGCAGTACTTC
TRBD1	TRBV6-2/TRBV6-3	once	TRBJ2-1	CASSYGTGSLNEQFF	TGTGCCAGCAGTTATGGGACAGGCAGCCTAAATGAGCAGTTCTTC
TRBD1	TRBV23-1	NA	TRBJ1-1	CASSHPGDRGRNTEAFF	TGCGCCAGCAGTCATCCCGGGGACAGGGGCCGGAACACTGAAGCTTTCTTT
NA	TRBV7-9	NA	TRBJ2-7	CATRGAVSYEQYF	TGTGCCACCCGGGGGGCAGTCTCCTACGAGCAGTACTTC
TRBD1	TRBV9	once	TRBJ2-5	CASSESGQGWETQYF	TGTGCCAGCAGCGAATCCGGACAGGGATGGGAGACCCAGTACTTC
NA	TRBV27	once	TRBJ1-5	CASSSTVYSNQPQHF	TGTGCCAGCAGTTCTACGGTTTATAGCAATCAGCCCCAGCATTTT
NA	TRBV5-4	NA	TRBJ2-5	CASSSEEGYQETQYF	TGTGCCAGCAGCTCAGAGGAGGGGTACCAAGAGACCCAGTACTTC
TRBD2	TRBV7-8	NA	TRBJ2-7	CASSLIGGGLNEQYF	TGTGCCAGCAGCTTAATAGGCGGGGGTCTCAACGAGCAGTACTTC
NA	TRBV7-9	NA	TRBJ1-4	CASSPQSTNEKLFF	TGTGCCAGCAGCCCTCAGTCAACTAATGAAAAACTGTTTTTT
NA	TRBV20-1	NA	TRBJ2-7	CSARVPDRYEQYF	TGCAGTGCTAGAGTCCCAGACCGCTACGAGCAGTACTTC
TRBD1	TRBV19	NA	TRBJ1-5	CASSRGPGNQPQHF	TGTGCCAGTAGCAGGGGGCCGGGCAATCAGCCCCAGCATTTT
TRBD2	TRBV3-1	NA	TRBJ2-1	CASSPLTSGRSNEQFF	TGTGCCAGCAGCCCCTTGACTAGCGGGAGGTCCAATGAGCAGTTCTTC
NA	TRBV19	NA	TRBJ2-3	CASSIGSSSTDTQYF	TGTGCCAGTAGTATTGGCTCCTCGAGCACAGATACGCAGTATTTT
NA	TRBV4-3	NA	TRBJ2-1	CASSQEFAAKQFF	TGCGCCAGCAGCCAAGAATTTGCGGCTAAGCAGTTCTTC
NA	TRBV7-6	NA	TRBJ2-1	CASSFSGSYEQFF	TGTGCCAGCAGTTTCTCCGGGAGTTATGAGCAGTTCTTC
NA	TRBV6-2/TRBV6-3	NA	TRBJ2-1	CASSYLAYNEQFF	TGTGCCAGCAGTTACCTAGCCTACAATGAGCAGTTCTTC
NA	TRBV5-6	NA	TRBJ2-7	CASSLPAGAYEQYF	TGTGCCAGCAGCTTGCCTGCAGGAGCCTACGAGCAGTACTTC
NA	TRBV25-1	NA	TRBJ1-5	CASSESGGQPQHF	TGTGCCAGCAGTGAGTCGGGAGGTCAGCCCCAGCATTTT
NA	TRBV13	NA	TRBJ2-4	CASSLGGGAIQYF	TGTGCCAGCAGCTTAGGAGGGGGGGCAATTCAGTACTTC
TRBD2	TRBV28	NA	TRBJ2-2	CASSLTSGYTTGELFF	TGTGCCAGCAGTTTGACTAGCGGGTATACCACCGGGGAGCTGTTTTTT
TRBD1	TRBV19	few	TRBJ2-1	CASSLTGSSYNEQFF	TGTGCCAGTAGTTTGACAGGGTCCTCCTACAATGAGCAGTTCTTC
TRBD1	TRBV6-2/TRBV6-3	NA	TRBJ1-1	CASRQDRDRGNTEAFF	TGTGCCAGCAGACAAGACCGGGACAGGGGGAACACTGAAGCTTTCTTT
TRBD1	TRBV15	NA	TRBJ2-1	CATSEDRVDEQFF	TGTGCCACCAGCGAGGACAGGGTCGATGAGCAGTTCTTC
NA	TRBV23-1	once	TRBJ1-3	CASSHSPLRDILSSGNTIYF	TGCGCCAGCAGTCATTCCCCCCTCCGGGACATCTTAAGCTCTGGAAACACCATATATTTT
NA	TRBV4-1	NA	TRBJ2-7	CASSQDQREATYEQYF	TGCGCCAGCAGCCAAGATCAGAGGGAGGCCACCTACGAGCAGTACTTC
TRBD1	TRBV7-8	NA	TRBJ1-3	CASSSFRDSVTGNTIYF	TGTGCCAGCAGCTCGTTTCGGGACAGTGTCACTGGAAACACCATATATTTT
NA	TRBV15	NA	TRBJ1-5	CATSPGESNQPQHF	TGTGCCACCAGCCCGGGTGAGAGCAATCAGCCCCAGCATTTT
TRBD2	TRBV20-1	NA	TRBJ2-1	CSAREDAYNEQFF	TGCAGTGCTCGGGAGGATGCCTACAATGAGCAGTTCTTC
NA	TRBV28	NA	TRBJ2-3	CASSLMQRDTQYF	TGTGCCAGCAGTTTAATGCAAAGGGATACGCAGTATTTT
NA	TRBV4-3	NA	TRBJ2-7	CASSQDPRQDYEQYF	TGCGCCAGCAGCCAAGATCCCCGACAGGACTACGAGCAGTACTTC
NA	TRBV29-1	NA	TRBJ2-7	CSVDARAGEQYF	TGCAGCGTTGATGCCAGAGCTGGCGAGCAGTACTTC
TRBD2	TRBV7-9	NA	TRBJ2-3	CASSLAYGTSGRPTDTQYF	TGTGCCAGCAGCTTAGCGTACGGCACTAGCGGGAGACCAACAGATACGCAGTATTTT
NA	TRBV11-3	NA	TRBJ2-2	CASSFRTPSNTGELFF	TGTGCCAGCAGCTTCAGGACTCCATCGAACACCGGGGAGCTGTTTTTT
TRBD2	TRBV2	once	TRBJ2-2	CASSDPRGETNTGELFF	TGTGCCAGCAGTGACCCCCGGGGGGAGACGAACACCGGGGAGCTGTTTTTT
NA	TRBV4-1	NA	TRBJ2-7	CASSPQGKSYEQYF	TGCGCCAGCAGCCCCCAGGGGAAGAGCTACGAGCAGTACTTC
NA	TRBV7-3	once	TRBJ1-1	CASSLSASANTEAFF	TGTGCCAGCAGCTTAAGCGCATCAGCTAACACTGAAGCTTTCTTT
NA	TRBV19	NA	TRBJ1-1	CASSPRGSTEAFF	TGTGCCAGTAGTCCCCGGGGCAGCACTGAAGCTTTCTTT
NA	TRBV12-5	once	TRBJ2-5	CASGLGLVEETQYF	TGTGCTAGTGGTTTGGGTCTGGTGGAAGAGACCCAGTACTTC
NA	TRBV25-1	NA	TRBJ1-1	CASNQNTEAFF	TGTGCCAGCAACCAGAACACTGAAGCTTTCTTT
TRBD2	TRBV20-1	NA	TRBJ2-7	CSATPPGREQYF	TGCAGTGCTACCCCCCCCGGGAGGGAGCAGTACTTC
NA	TRBV28	few	TRBJ2-1	CASSLGVSSYNEQFF	TGTGCCAGCAGTTTAGGAGTGAGCTCCTACAATGAGCAGTTCTTC
NA	TRBV6-5	NA	TRBJ2-3	CASSYGTHFTDTQYF	TGTGCCAGCAGTTACGGGACTCACTTCACAGATACGCAGTATTTT
NA	TRBV7-2	NA	TRBJ2-1	CASSPEPGGGRNEQFF	TGTGCCAGCAGCCCCGAGCCCGGAGGGGGAAGAAATGAGCAGTTCTTC
TRBD1	TRBV11-2	NA	TRBJ2-7	CASSVPGTGTSYEQYF	TGTGCCAGCAGCGTGCCCGGGACAGGGACTTCCTACGAGCAGTACTTC
NA	TRBV3-1	few	TRBJ2-7	CASSQDYSGEQYF	TGTGCCAGCAGCCAAGATTATTCGGGCGAGCAGTACTTC